A selection of T cell receptor beta chains follows, all from one sample in a study of breast tumors, draining lymph nodes, adjacent tissues. A single record per CDR3 protein comes from TCRdb applying MiXCR to the multiplex PCR reads. The table includes over 150,000 distinct CDR3 sequences, around a third detected once. The material sequenced was axillary lymph node tissue. Receptor source: a female donor with breast cancer. Some clones in this sample may be carry-over from other donors' samples. Each CDR3 is given with its conserved first and last residue.

v_gene: TRBV9; j_gene: TRBJ2-3; CDR3aa: CASSQLTSGRTDTQYF
v_gene: TRBV6-5; j_gene: TRBJ2-1; CDR3aa: CASSYRPGPSNEQFF
v_gene: TRBV14; j_gene: TRBJ1-2; CDR3aa: CASSQDSGRKYGYTF
v_gene: TRBV11-2; j_gene: TRBJ2-3; CDR3aa: CASSFRTADTQYF
v_gene: TRBV5-1; j_gene: TRBJ1-2; CDR3aa: CASSLVGGQDYGYTF
v_gene: TRBV18; j_gene: TRBJ1-3; CDR3aa: CASSPYKSSGNTIYF
v_gene: TRBV5-6; j_gene: TRBJ2-3; CDR3aa: CASSFRPDSQYF
v_gene: TRBV6-1; j_gene: TRBJ1-3; CDR3aa: CASSEVGVLSGNTIYF
v_gene: TRBV10-3; j_gene: TRBJ2-7; CDR3aa: CAISGGGSTEQYF
v_gene: TRBV7-8; j_gene: TRBJ2-2; CDR3aa: CASSLRETYNTGELFF
v_gene: TRBV19; j_gene: TRBJ2-3; CDR3aa: CASSGSTSTDTQYF
v_gene: TRBV7-8; j_gene: TRBJ2-3; CDR3aa: CASSSPVGERGADPQYF
v_gene: TRBV2; j_gene: TRBJ2-6; CDR3aa: CASRRGTGANVLTF
v_gene: TRBV7-2; j_gene: TRBJ2-7; CDR3aa: CASSVSGGYLDEQYF
v_gene: TRBV20-1; j_gene: TRBJ2-7; CDR3aa: CSAVPGQGAYEQYF
v_gene: TRBV19; j_gene: TRBJ1-1; CDR3aa: CASSNQRNTEAFF
v_gene: TRBV5-6; j_gene: TRBJ2-3; CDR3aa: CASSHRGLAGLTDTQYF
v_gene: TRBV7-2; j_gene: TRBJ2-7; CDR3aa: CASSLYGARYEQYF